The rows below give T cell receptor beta chains drawn from one sample of a study of cytomegalovirus exposure and HLA in healthy donors. Data came from immunoSEQ multiplex PCR; TCRdb stores just in-frame clones and leaves some out. The profile shows under 100,000 clones, 70% to 80% of them singletons. Sequencing was done on a sample of PBMCs. These receptors were taken from a man aged 50-59 years in good health and CMV-seronegative. CDR3s include the opening cysteine and the closing phenylalanine or tryptophan.

TRBV18	TRBJ2-2	CASSPSDITGELFF
TRBV19	TRBJ2-1	CASSIVSRPEQFF
TRBV19	TRBJ1-2	CASGGGSLWGYTF
TRBV6-6	TRBJ1-5	CASSTVAGNNQPQHF
TRBV6-1	TRBJ1-6	CASSGPGRGNSPLHF
TRBV2	TRBJ2-2	CASSPTSGGIPWELFF
TRBV2	TRBJ2-2	CASSADRANTGELFF
TRBV12-5	TRBJ1-5	CASGLAILTQDQPQHF
TRBV9	TRBJ1-1	CASSAPGQGKAFF
TRBV9	TRBJ2-6	CASSVGSGANSGANVLTF
TRBV5-4	TRBJ2-1	CASTRDRAAYNEQFF
TRBV4-2	TRBJ2-2	CASSHTRAGQGANTGELFF
TRBV27	TRBJ1-1	CASRDRGGNTEAFF
TRBV27	TRBJ2-2	CASSQTPTGTRELFF
TRBV11-2	TRBJ2-5	CASSLDRGRTARLGETQYF
TRBV2	TRBJ2-7	CASSVGRNQGGQYF
TRBV29-1	TRBJ2-3	CSVSGGARDTQYF
TRBV30	TRBJ1-1	CAWGAHRELNTEAFF
TRBV2	TRBJ2-7	CASRPRGTDPYEQYF
TRBV29-1	TRBJ1-4	CSVSGATNEKLFF
TRBV6-1	TRBJ2-7	CASKRQGDSSYEQYF
TRBV19	TRBJ2-3	CASSIGQTTDTQYF
TRBV28	TRBJ2-7	CASTQRGFDSYEQYF
TRBV6-5	TRBJ1-6	CASSYTRDTGNSPLHF
TRBV5-1	TRBJ2-1	CASSLSSGGVDEQFF
TRBV6-1	TRBJ2-2	CASSVSWGLMPGELFF
TRBV11-2	TRBJ2-2	CASSFTRTGVDTGELFF
TRBV7-9	TRBJ2-3	CASSLAGQVADTQYF
TRBV4-2	TRBJ2-5	CASSQERVRGGETQYF
TRBV19	TRBJ1-2	CASSIQNAEYFYGYTF
TRBV7-2	TRBJ2-5	CASSLISGGVETQYF
TRBV29-1	TRBJ2-5	CSVDAAVQETQYF
TRBV7-9	TRBJ1-1	CASSSDGGAPFGAFF
TRBV6-5	TRBJ1-1	CASSPGGASEAFF
TRBV19	TRBJ2-7	CASSLKTGSYEQYF
TRBV2	TRBJ1-1	CASRVDRGMNTEAFF
TRBV6-5	TRBJ1-5	CASNQQGAYQPQHF
TRBV9	TRBJ2-5	CASSVEGQGETQYF
TRBV11-2	TRBJ2-1	CASSLDRGLAGGHEQFF
TRBV14	TRBJ1-2	CASSQDQGNGYTF
TRBV6-1	TRBJ2-7	CASSTHYEQYF
TRBV23-1	TRBJ2-5	CASSPWTARIKTQYF
TRBV18	TRBJ2-3	CASSPARGVTDTQYF
TRBV6-1	TRBJ2-5	CASSGGTQETQYF
TRBV7-2	TRBJ2-5	CASSSPGLARRETQYF
TRBV28	TRBJ2-3	CASSTRGLAGPKTDTQYF
TRBV5-1	TRBJ1-4	CASSPQGAEKLFF
TRBV6-5	TRBJ1-5	CASSTTGWGNQPQHF
TRBV12-5	TRBJ2-7	CASGRDSYEQYF
TRBV7-9	TRBJ2-5	CASSKGLTQETQYF
TRBV6-6	TRBJ1-6	CASSYHDRDSPLHF